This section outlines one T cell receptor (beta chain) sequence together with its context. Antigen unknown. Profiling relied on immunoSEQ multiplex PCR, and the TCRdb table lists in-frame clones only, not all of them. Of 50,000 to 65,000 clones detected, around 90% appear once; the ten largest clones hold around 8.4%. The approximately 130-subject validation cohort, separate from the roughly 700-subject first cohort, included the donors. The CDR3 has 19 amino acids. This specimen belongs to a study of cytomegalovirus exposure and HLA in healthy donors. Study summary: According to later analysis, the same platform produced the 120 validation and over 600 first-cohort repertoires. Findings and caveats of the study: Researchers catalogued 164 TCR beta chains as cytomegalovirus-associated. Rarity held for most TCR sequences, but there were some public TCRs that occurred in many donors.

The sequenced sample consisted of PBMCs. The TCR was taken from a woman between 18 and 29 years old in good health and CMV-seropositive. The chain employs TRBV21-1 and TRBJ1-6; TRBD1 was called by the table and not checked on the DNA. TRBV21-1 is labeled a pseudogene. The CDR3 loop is CASSKGTRQVCHYNSPLHF. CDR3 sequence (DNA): TGTGCCAGCAGCAAAGGGACCAGACAGGTATGTCATTATAATTCACCCCTCCACTTT.